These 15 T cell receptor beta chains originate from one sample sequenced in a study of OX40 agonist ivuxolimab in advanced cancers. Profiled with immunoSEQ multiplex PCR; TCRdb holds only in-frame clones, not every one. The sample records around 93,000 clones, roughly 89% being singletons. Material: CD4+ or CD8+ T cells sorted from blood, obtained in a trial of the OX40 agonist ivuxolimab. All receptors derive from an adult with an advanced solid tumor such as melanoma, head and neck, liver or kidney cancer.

Written as DNA, the CDR3 is TGTGCCTGGAGCACGGGACATGGCTACACCTTC. As protein: CAWSTGHGYTF. This sequence joins TRBV30 and TRBJ1-2; D possibly corresponds to TRBD1 (5 bases). Trimming removed 3 bases from V and 6 bases from J, with 8 bases in between. Per germline, CDR1 GTSNPN and CDR2 SVGIG (reference sequence). This CDR3 region has 11 residues. Combining the CDR3 with reference TRBV30 and TRBJ1-2 gives the whole variable domain SQTIHQWPATLVQPVGSPLSLECTVEGTSNPNLYWYRQAAGRGLQLLFYSVGIGQISSEVPQNLSASRPQDRQFILSSKKLLLSDSGFYLCAWSTGHGYTFGSGTRLTVV.

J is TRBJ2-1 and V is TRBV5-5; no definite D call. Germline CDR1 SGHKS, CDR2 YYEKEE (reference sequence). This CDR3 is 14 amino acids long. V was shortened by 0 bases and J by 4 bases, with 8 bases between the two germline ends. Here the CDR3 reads CASSLVLLYNEQFF. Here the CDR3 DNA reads TGTGCCAGCAGCTTGGTTCTGCTATACAATGAGCAGTTCTTC.

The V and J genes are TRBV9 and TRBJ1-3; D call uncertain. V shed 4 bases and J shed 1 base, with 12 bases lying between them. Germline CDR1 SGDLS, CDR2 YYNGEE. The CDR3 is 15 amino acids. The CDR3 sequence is CASSHQGASGNTIYF. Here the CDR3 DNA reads TGTGCCAGCAGCCATCAAGGAGCGTCTGGAAACACCATATATTTT.

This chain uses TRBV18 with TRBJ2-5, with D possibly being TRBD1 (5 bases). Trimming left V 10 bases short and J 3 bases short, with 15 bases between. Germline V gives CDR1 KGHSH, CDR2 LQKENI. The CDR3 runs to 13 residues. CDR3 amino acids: CATLRGPEETQYF. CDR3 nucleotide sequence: TGTGCCACCCTAAGGGGTCCTGAAGAGACCCAGTACTTC.

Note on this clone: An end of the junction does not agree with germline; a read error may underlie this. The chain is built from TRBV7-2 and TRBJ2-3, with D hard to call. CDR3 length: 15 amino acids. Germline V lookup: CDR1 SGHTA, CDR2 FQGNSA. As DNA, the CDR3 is TGTGCCAGCACCTTAGGACGTTCTAGCACAGATACGCAGTATTTT. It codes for CASTLGRSSTDTQYF. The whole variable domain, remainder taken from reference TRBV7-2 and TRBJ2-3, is GAGVSQSPSNKVTEKGKDVELRCDPISGHTALYWYRQSLGQGLEFLIYFQGNSAPDKSGLPSDRFSAERTGGSVSTLTIQRTQQEDSAVYLCASTLGRSSTDTQYFGPGTRLTVL.

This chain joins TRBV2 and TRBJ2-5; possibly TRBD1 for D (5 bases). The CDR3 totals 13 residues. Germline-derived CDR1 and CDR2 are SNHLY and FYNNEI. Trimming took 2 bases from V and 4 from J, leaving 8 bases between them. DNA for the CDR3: TGTGCCAGCAGTGAAAGAGACAGAGAGACCCAGTACTTC. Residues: CASSERDRETQYF.

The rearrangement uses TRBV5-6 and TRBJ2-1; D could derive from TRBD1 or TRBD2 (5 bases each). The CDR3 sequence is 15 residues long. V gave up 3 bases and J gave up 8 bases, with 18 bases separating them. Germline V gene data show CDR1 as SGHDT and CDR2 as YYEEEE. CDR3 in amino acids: CASSSGTPVVYEQFF. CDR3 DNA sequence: TGTGCCAGCAGCTCCGGGACCCCGGTTGTCTATGAGCAGTTCTTC.

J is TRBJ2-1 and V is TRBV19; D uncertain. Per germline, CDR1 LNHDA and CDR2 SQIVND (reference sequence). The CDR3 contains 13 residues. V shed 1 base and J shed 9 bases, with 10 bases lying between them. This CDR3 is CASSIAYSGEQFF. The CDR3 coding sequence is TGTGCCAGTAGTATAGCCTACAGTGGTGAGCAGTTCTTC. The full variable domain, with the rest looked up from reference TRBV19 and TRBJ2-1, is DGGITQSPKYLFRKEGQNVTLSCEQNLNHDAMYWYRQDPGQGLRLIYYSQIVNDFQKGDIAEGYSVSREKKESFPLTVTSAQKNPTAFYLCASSIAYSGEQFFGPGTRLTVL.

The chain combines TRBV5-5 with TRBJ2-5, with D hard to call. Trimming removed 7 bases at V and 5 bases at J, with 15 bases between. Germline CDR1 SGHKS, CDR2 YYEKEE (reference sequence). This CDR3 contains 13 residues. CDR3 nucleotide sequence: TGTGCCAGCCTAGGGAATAGCTGGGAGACCCAGTACTTC. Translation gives CASLGNSWETQYF.

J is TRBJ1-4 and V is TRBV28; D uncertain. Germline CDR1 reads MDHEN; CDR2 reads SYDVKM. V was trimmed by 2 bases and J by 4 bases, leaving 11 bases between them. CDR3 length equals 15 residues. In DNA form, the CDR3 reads TGTGCCAGCAGTTTAGGGCGGGAGTTTAATGAAAAACTGTTTTTT. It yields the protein CASSLGREFNEKLFF.

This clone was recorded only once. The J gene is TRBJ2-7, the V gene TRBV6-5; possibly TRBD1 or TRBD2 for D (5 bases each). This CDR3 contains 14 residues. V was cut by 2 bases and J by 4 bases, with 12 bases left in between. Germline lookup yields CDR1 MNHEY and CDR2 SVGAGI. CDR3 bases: TGTGCCAGCAGTTACGGCTGGGGGAATTACGAGCAGTACTTC. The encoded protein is CASSYGWGNYEQYF.

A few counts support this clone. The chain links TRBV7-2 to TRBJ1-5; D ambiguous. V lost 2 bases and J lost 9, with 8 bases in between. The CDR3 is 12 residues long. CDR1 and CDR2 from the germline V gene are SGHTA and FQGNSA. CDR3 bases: TGTGCCAGCAGCTTACCCGGAGGGCCCCAGCATTTT. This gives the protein CASSLPGGPQHF.

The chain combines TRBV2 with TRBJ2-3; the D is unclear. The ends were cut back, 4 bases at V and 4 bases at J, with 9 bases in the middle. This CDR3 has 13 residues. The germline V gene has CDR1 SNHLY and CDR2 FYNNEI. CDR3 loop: CASSVGNADTQYF. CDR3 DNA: TGTGCCAGCAGTGTGGGTAATGCAGATACGCAGTATTTT.

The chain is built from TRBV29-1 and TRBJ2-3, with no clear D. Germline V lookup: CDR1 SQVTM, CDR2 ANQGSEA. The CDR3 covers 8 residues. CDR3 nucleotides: TGCAAGGGAGATACGCAGTATTTT. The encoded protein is CKGDTQYF.

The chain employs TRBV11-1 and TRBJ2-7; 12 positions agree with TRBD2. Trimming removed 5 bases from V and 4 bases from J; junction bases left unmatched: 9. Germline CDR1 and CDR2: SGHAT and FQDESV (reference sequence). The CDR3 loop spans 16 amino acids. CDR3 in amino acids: CASSPILAGGPYEQYF. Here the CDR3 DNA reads TGTGCCAGCAGCCCTATCCTAGCGGGGGGGCCGTACGAGCAGTACTTC.